This T cell receptor (beta chain) was recovered during a study of blood T cell repertoires in COVID-19. Looking at the study overall: In Cohort 3, a recovered donor had either two negative PCRs, clearance, or symptom resolution. The analysed material was cDNA or gDNA that came from T cells, B-cell-depleted T cells, or PBMCs.

The CDR3 is 15 residues long. Germline CDR1 reads GTSNPN; CDR2 reads SVGIG (reference sequence). The junction had 6 bases not matched to a gene; V was cut back by 1 base and J by 5 bases. Participants' own reports of clinical history determined their cohort assignment. Original data processing: Estimated nucleated cell counts came from reference gene primer amplification. The method was immunoSEQ multiplex PCR; TCRdb's version includes in-frame clones alone and lacks a portion of them. V and J calls and clone size are those listed in that table; D and trimming were worked out from the DNA. The profile shows about 170,000 clones, 79% of them singletons.

The chain employs TRBV30 and TRBJ1-2; TRBD1 matches 11 bases. The source is a woman in her 70s in a cohort exposed to, infected with or recovered from COVID-19 (not recorded which). What was sequenced was PBMCs or T cells enriched from blood (not recorded which). The CDR3 DNA is TGTGCCTGGAGTGCAGGACAGGGGGCTAGGTATGGCTACACCTTC. Protein sequence: CAWSAGQGARYGYTF.